Following are 29 T cell receptor beta chains from one sample sequenced in a study of a mutant IDH1 vaccine in newly diagnosed glioma. No antigens are known for them. The time point here: week 35, safety follow-up. Every single dose of the vaccine, 300 ug of mutant IDH1 20-mer peptide, came with topical imiquimod. Some clones are missing from TCRdb's copy, which holds only in-frame ones; the method was immunoSEQ multiplex PCR. The repertoire has about 60,000 clones, roughly 81% of them found once; the top ten carry under 6%. The sequences come from PBMCs, collected from a glioma patient whose treatment included an IDH1 peptide vaccine. All receptors derive from a man aged 35 to 55 with glioma.

The chain recombines TRBV16 with TRBJ2-7; no firm D call. The V and J ends lost 0 bases and 2 bases respectively, with 14 bases between them. The CDR3 spans 16 residues. Germline V CDR1 and CDR2: KGHSY, FQNENV. CDR3 DNA sequence: TGTGCCAGCAGCCAATCGTCACCTGAGTTCACCTACGAGCAGTACTTC. The encoded protein is CASSQSSPEFTYEQYF.

The V and J genes are TRBV2 and TRBJ2-1; D is tentatively TRBD1 or TRBD2 (5 bases each). Germline values: CDR1 SNHLY, CDR2 FYNNEI. Deletions cut 8 bases from V and 9 bases from J, with 14 bases between. The CDR3 has 12 amino acids. The CDR3 DNA reads as TGTGCCAGCCGAAAATACGGGACTGAGCAGTTCTTC. Amino acids: CASRKYGTEQFF.

The J gene is TRBJ2-7, the V gene TRBV4-3, with D tentatively TRBD2 (6 bases). V was pared by 4 bases and J by 0 bases, with 13 bases between. CDR1 is LGHNA, CDR2 YSLEER, per germline. The CDR3 is 15 amino acids. CDR3 in amino acids: CASSPSTRISYEQYF. In DNA, the CDR3 is TGCGCCAGCAGCCCGTCGACTAGAATCTCCTACGAGCAGTACTTC.

The genes are TRBV18 and TRBJ1-3, with D possibly matching TRBD1 (5 bases). CDR3 length equals 14 residues. The V gene lost 6 bases and the J gene lost 0 bases, with 9 bases spanning the gap. Per germline, CDR1 KGHSH and CDR2 LQKENI. The CDR3 nucleotides read TGTGCCAGCTCCCGAGACAGCTCTGGAAACACCATATATTTT. It codes for CASSRDSSGNTIYF.

This chain uses TRBV29-1 with TRBJ2-1, with D unresolved. CDR3 length: 14 amino acids. The germline gives CDR1 SQVTM, CDR2 ANQGSEA. Trimming took off 7 bases at V and 2 bases at J, with 15 bases between the two ends. CDR3 DNA: TGCAGCGCCGGAAGGCGATTAACCTACAATGAGCAGTTCTTC. Translating it yields CSAGRRLTYNEQFF.

The V call is TRBV9, the J call TRBJ2-3, with 7 positions matching TRBD1. The CDR3 extends over 16 amino acids. Trimming cost V 3 bases and J 4 bases; bases outside gene matches: 11. Germline V gene data show CDR1 as SGDLS and CDR2 as YYNGEE. The CDR3 sequence is CASSARLGQLPDTQYF. The CDR3 region has the DNA TGTGCCAGCAGCGCAAGATTGGGACAGCTCCCAGATACGCAGTATTTT. Complete variable domain (other parts from reference TRBV9 and TRBJ2-3): DSGVTQTPKHLITATGQRVTLRCSPRSGDLSVYWYQQSLDQGLQFLIQYYNGEERAKGNILERFSAQQFPDLHSELNLSSLELGDSALYFCASSARLGQLPDTQYFGPGTRLTVL.

This sequence joins TRBV19 and TRBJ1-2; 8 nucleotides line up with TRBD1. Germline CDR1 LNHDA, CDR2 SQIVND (reference sequence). The V and J ends lost 3 bases and 4 bases, in that order; junction bases with no gene match: 10. The length of the CDR3 is 16 residues. This CDR3 is CASSIGSGTGLYGYTF. As DNA, the CDR3 is TGTGCCAGTAGTATTGGATCCGGGACAGGCCTCTATGGCTACACCTTC. Based on the CDR3 plus reference TRBV19 and TRBJ1-2, the full variable domain is DGGITQSPKYLFRKEGQNVTLSCEQNLNHDAMYWYRQDPGQGLRLIYYSQIVNDFQKGDIAEGYSVSREKKESFPLTVTSAQKNPTAFYLCASSIGSGTGLYGYTFGSGTRLTVV.

A single count supports this clone. V is TRBV11-2 and J is TRBJ2-2; D not resolved. The CDR3 sequence is 14 residues long. The germline V gene has CDR1 SGHAT and CDR2 FQNNGV. Trimming took off 1 base at V and 4 bases at J, with 7 bases between the two ends. CDR3 protein: CASSLVSPTGELFF. CDR3 bases: TGTGCCAGCAGCTTAGTGTCCCCCACCGGGGAGCTGTTTTTT.

V and J are TRBV6-6 and TRBJ1-5; D might be TRBD1 (6 bases). This CDR3 has 16 amino acids. Germline CDR1 reads MNHNY; CDR2 reads SVGAGI (reference sequence). V lost 6 bases and J 0 bases, leaving 15 bases between the germline ends. In nucleotides, the CDR3 is TGTGCCAGCAGCGCCGGACAGCCTTATAGCAATCAGCCCCAGCATTTT. Protein product: CASSAGQPYSNQPQHF.

This chain uses TRBV7-9 with TRBJ2-7, with 8 bases lining up with TRBD2. Germline CDR1 is SEHNR and CDR2 is FQNEAQ (reference sequence). The junction had 15 bases not matched to a gene; V was cut back by 5 bases and J by 6 bases. CDR3 size: 16 residues. CDR3 sequence reads: CASSREGGAPPVEQYF. In nucleotides, the CDR3 is TGTGCCAGCAGCCGGGAGGGCGGGGCACCCCCCGTCGAGCAGTACTTC.

The chain couples TRBV10-2 to TRBJ2-7, with D perhaps TRBD2 (6 bases). Germline V gene lookup returns CDR1 WSHSY and CDR2 SAAADI. This CDR3 contains 13 residues. Trimming removed 2 bases at V and 3 bases at J, with 8 bases between. The CDR3 nucleotides are TGCGCCAGCAGTGAGAGGAGGGTCTACGAGCAGTACTTC. This encodes CASSERRVYEQYF.

In its sample, this clone was seen once. The chain joins TRBV6-5 to TRBJ1-3, with unresolved D. The V end was cut by 6 bases, the J end by 0 bases, with 9 bases between. CDR1 and CDR2 (germline): MNHEY, SVGAGI. This CDR3 comprises 14 residues. For the CDR3, the DNA is TGTGCCAGCAGCCTGGACGTCTCTGGAAACACCATATATTTT. It translates to CASSLDVSGNTIYF.

V and J are TRBV5-4 and TRBJ1-1, with unresolved D. This CDR3 contains 13 residues. The germline gives CDR1 SGHNT, CDR2 YYREEE (reference sequence). V was pared by 1 base and J by 4 bases, with 8 bases between. CDR3 loop: CASSLYSSTEAFF. CDR3 bases: TGTGCCAGCAGCTTGTATTCGAGCACTGAAGCTTTCTTT. The full variable domain, completed using reference TRBV5-4 and TRBJ1-1, is ETGVTQSPTHLIKTRGQQVTLRCSSQSGHNTVSWYQQALGQGPQFIFQYYREEENGRGNFPPRFSGLQFPNYSSELNVNALELDDSALYLCASSLYSSTEAFFGQGTRLTVV.

This clone was counted between two and nine times. The chain joins TRBV5-6 to TRBJ2-1; TRBD1 aligns across 10 bases. V gave up 0 bases and J gave up 7 bases; unmatched junction bases: 10. Germline V gene data show CDR1 as SGHDT and CDR2 as YYEEEE. This CDR3 contains 17 residues. For the CDR3, the DNA is TGTGCCAGCAGCTTGGAGACAGGGGGCCCGATATTAAATGAGCAGTTCTTC. Residues: CASSLETGGPILNEQFF.

The V gene is TRBV6-5, the J gene TRBJ1-5; TRBD1 matches at 10 bases. Germline loops: CDR1 MNHEY, CDR2 SVGAGI. This CDR3 comprises 15 residues. The junction had 4 bases not matched to a gene; V was cut back by 7 bases and J by 1 base. This CDR3 is CASTKDRGSNQPQHF. The CDR3 DNA reads as TGTGCCAGCACCAAGGACAGGGGGAGCAATCAGCCCCAGCATTTT.

This clone turned up a few times. The chain joins TRBV29-1 to TRBJ1-4; possibly TRBD1 for D (6 bases). CDR3 length equals 12 residues. CDR1 and CDR2 from the germline V gene are SQVTM and ANQGSEA. Trimming took off 3 bases at V and 8 bases at J, with 10 bases between the two ends. CDR3 nucleotide sequence: TGCAGCGTTGAGGGGGCAGGAGAAAAACTGTTTTTT. Amino acids: CSVEGAGEKLFF.

This clone was recorded a few times. The rearrangement joins TRBV5-6 to TRBJ2-2; no reliable D call. The CDR3 contains 14 residues. CDR1 SGHDT and CDR2 YYEEEE come from the germline V gene. Trimming took off 0 bases at V and 5 bases at J, with 8 bases between the two ends. The CDR3 sequence: CASSLGPGTGELFF. The CDR3 nucleotides read TGTGCCAGCAGCTTGGGCCCGGGTACCGGGGAGCTGTTTTTT.

CDR3 nucleotides: TGTGCCAGCTCACCAGATGTGTACAGGGCGGGCGGCTACACCTTC. Encoded protein: CASSPDVYRAGGYTF. The chain couples TRBV18 to TRBJ1-2; D possibly corresponds to TRBD1 (6 bases). Trimming took off 2 bases at V and 8 bases at J, with 18 bases between the two ends. From germline, CDR1 is KGHSH and CDR2 LQKENI. The CDR3 extends over 15 amino acids.

There are many counts of this clone. The V and J genes are TRBV7-6 and TRBJ2-2; the D is unclear. The CDR3 sequence is 13 residues long. Germline values: CDR1 SGHVS, CDR2 FNYEAQ. Trimming shortened V by 8 bases and J by 4 bases, and 11 bases separated the two germline ends. The CDR3 loop is CASAPTLTGELFF. CDR3 in DNA: TGTGCCAGCGCCCCTACTCTCACCGGGGAGCTGTTTTTT. The complete variable domain, with remaining parts taken from reference TRBV7-6 and TRBJ2-2, reads GAGVSQSPRYKVTKRGQDVALRCDPISGHVSLYWYRQALGQGPEFLTYFNYEAQQDKSGLPNDRFSAERPEGSISTLTIQRTEQRDSAMYRCASAPTLTGELFFGEGSRLTVL.

V is TRBV4-3 and J is TRBJ2-2; 7 bases are shared with TRBD1. The CDR3 consists of 16 residues. Germline V gives CDR1 LGHNA, CDR2 YSLEER. The ends lost 0 bases at V and 4 bases at J; junction bases unmatched: 5. This CDR3 is CASSQETGLSTGELFF. CDR3 DNA sequence: TGCGCCAGCAGCCAAGAGACAGGGTTAAGCACCGGGGAGCTGTTTTTT.

The chain employs TRBV14 and TRBJ1-4; possible D gene TRBD1, 6 bases. CDR1 is SGHDN, CDR2 FVKESK, per germline. V was pared by 2 bases and J by 5 bases, with 12 bases between. The CDR3 has 15 residues. CDR3 DNA: TGTGCCAGCAGCCAATTACAGGGAATCAATGAAAAACTGTTTTTT. Translated: CASSQLQGINEKLFF.

The chain is built from TRBV18 and TRBJ1-1; the D gene is possibly TRBD1 (6 bases). This CDR3 spans 15 amino acids. The germline V gene encodes CDR1 KGHSH and CDR2 LQKENI. Trimming pared 2 bases from V and 1 base from J, leaving 11 bases between. The CDR3, as DNA: TGTGCCAGCTCACCATCGGGGGCTGAGAACACTGAAGCTTTCTTT. It specifies CASSPSGAENTEAFF.

The chain carries TRBV27 and TRBJ1-5; D is perhaps TRBD1 (5 bases). Germline assignment: CDR1 MNHEY and CDR2 SMNVEV (reference sequence). V was shortened by 4 bases and J by 7 bases, with 11 bases between the two germline ends. There are 13 residues in the CDR3. This CDR3 reads CASSSRGGQPQHF. The CDR3 bases are TGTGCCAGCAGTTCACGGGGGGGGCAGCCCCAGCATTTT.

The V call is TRBV19, the J call TRBJ2-7, with D unresolved. V lost 2 bases to trimming and J lost 3 bases, with 11 bases between them. The length of the CDR3 is 14 residues. Per germline, CDR1 LNHDA and CDR2 SQIVND (reference sequence). CDR3 DNA sequence: TGTGCCAGTAGTATACTGTACAGAGGCTACGAGCAGTACTTC. This encodes CASSILYRGYEQYF.

The V call is TRBV29-1, the J call TRBJ2-3; 9 bases are a match to TRBD2. This CDR3 has 16 amino acids. Germline V gene sequence: CDR1 SQVTM, CDR2 ANQGSEA. V trimming: 7 bases; J trimming: 4 bases; junction bases outside the gene matches: 15. In DNA form, the CDR3 reads TGCAGCGCCCTCCTGATGCGGGGGGGGCGGGCAGATACGCAGTATTTT. Protein sequence: CSALLMRGGRADTQYF.

The V gene is TRBV5-1, the J gene TRBJ2-5; 7 nucleotides align to TRBD2. V shed 0 bases, J shed 1 base, and the junction held 6 bases outside the gene matches. The CDR3 is 16 amino acids. The germline V gene has CDR1 SGHRS and CDR2 YFSETQ. CDR3 DNA: TGCGCCAGCAGCTTGGCCGCAGGGAGGGTCCAAGAGACCCAGTACTTC. Amino acid sequence: CASSLAAGRVQETQYF.

The rearrangement uses TRBV5-1 and TRBJ2-6; D perhaps matches TRBD2 (5 bases). The CDR3 consists of 15 residues. V lost 5 bases, J lost 4 bases, and 13 bases lay in between. The germline CDR1 and CDR2 sequences are SGHRS and YFSETQ. The CDR3 region is CASRGGEGGANVLTF. In nucleotides, the CDR3 is TGCGCCAGCAGAGGAGGAGAAGGAGGGGCCAACGTCCTGACTTTC.

CDR3 sequence reads: CASSQGAPRAEAFF. In nucleotides, the CDR3 is TGCGCCAGCAGCCAAGGGGCTCCGCGGGCTGAAGCTTTCTTT. This chain joins TRBV4-1 and TRBJ1-1; no firm D call. V was cut by 1 base and J by 6 bases, with 12 bases left in between. Germline-derived CDR1 and CDR2 are MGHRA and YSYEKL. The CDR3 spans 14 residues.

The chain employs TRBV2 and TRBJ2-5, with TRBD2 matching 14 bases. Germline V gives CDR1 SNHLY, CDR2 FYNNEI. The CDR3 consists of 15 residues. The trim removed 8 bases at V and 6 bases at J, leaving 8 bases unmatched. This CDR3 reads CASPSTSGGVKTQYF. The CDR3 coding sequence is TGTGCCAGCCCCTCGACTAGCGGGGGGGTAAAGACCCAGTACTTC.